The rows below give T cell receptor beta chains drawn from one sample of a study of glioma-infiltrating T cells. TCRdb re-derived calls from the multiplex PCR reads in MiXCR, one entry per CDR3 protein. The sample holds around 140,000 distinct CDR3 sequences, 30% to 40% seen once. Input material: glioma tissue, nonneoplastic brain tissue, or PBMCs (not recorded which). These receptors originate from a human donor with low-grade glioma or glioblastoma, undergoing nonglioma brain surgery, or in good health (not recorded which). The CDR3 runs from the conserved cysteine through the conserved F or W. A D gene is named only where the DNA matches it firmly.

j_call v_call d_call cdr3_aa
TRBJ1-3 TRBV12-3/TRBV12-4 TRBD1 CASSRDSGNTIYF
TRBJ2-1 TRBV20-1 TRBD1 CSAITGAPDEQFF
TRBJ2-5 TRBV4-1 . CASSPDTRGETQYF
TRBJ2-1 TRBV4-3 TRBD1 CASSQRTGAYNEQFF
TRBJ2-7 TRBV29-1 TRBD1 CSGGQGPHEQYF
TRBJ2-2 TRBV2 . CASSGQGVNTGELFF
TRBJ2-7 TRBV4-1 TRBD2 CASSPRGGLAPYEQYF
TRBJ1-2 TRBV20-1 . CSASLLGASYGYTF
TRBJ2-5 TRBV3-1 . CASIPRTDQETQYF
TRBJ2-2 TRBV11-3 . CASKKSENTGELFF
TRBJ2-3 TRBV20-1 . CSARVHGGRTDTQYF
TRBJ2-7 TRBV4-1 TRBD2 CASSQGTSGYEQYF
TRBJ2-3 TRBV12-3/TRBV12-4 TRBD2 CASSLALAGAFTDTQYF
TRBJ1-5 TRBV7-2 . CASSEHGTLERNQPQHF
TRBJ2-5 TRBV6-2/TRBV6-3 . CASSYVTGVETQYF
TRBJ2-3 TRBV6-1 TRBD2 CASRRTSGLPDTQYF
TRBJ1-6 TRBV14 . CASSLQLPNSPLHF
TRBJ2-7 TRBV27 . CASSHQYRDGGYEEYF
TRBJ1-5 TRBV20-1 TRBD1 CSAVFQGAGDQPQHF
TRBJ2-7 TRBV7-2 . CASSPGTRLEQYF
TRBJ2-1 TRBV4-3 . CASSQDPGGYEQFF
TRBJ2-3 TRBV7-9 TRBD1 CASSSRQTETGRTTDTQYF
TRBJ1-6 TRBV12-3/TRBV12-4 . CASRTQVSPLHF
TRBJ2-4 TRBV6-9 . CASSYSNVHPDIQYF
TRBJ2-3 TRBV7-2 . CASSLRVGVLSTDTQYF
TRBJ2-7 TRBV6-1 . CASAGTFQGEQYF
TRBJ2-2 TRBV7-2 . CASRFSGLTGELFF
TRBJ2-7 TRBV5-1 TRBD2 CASSLALSGRYEQYF
TRBJ1-3 TRBV7-2 TRBD1 CASSPRQGRGNTIYF
TRBJ2-1 TRBV20-1 TRBD2 CSVSGGPGDEQFF
TRBJ1-3 TRBV27 . CASTGRTNTIYF
TRBJ1-1 TRBV6-1 . CASSEAQGTEAFF
TRBJ1-1 TRBV15 TRBD1 CATSRDQGDPEAFF
TRBJ1-2 TRBV12-3/TRBV12-4 . CASSLRAPEASNYGYTF
TRBJ2-7 TRBV6-5 . CASSYLPYEQYF
TRBJ1-1 TRBV28 . CASSVRGRWTEAFF
TRBJ2-7 TRBV6-5 . CATSDSSDGSSYEQYF
TRBJ2-1 TRBV6-5 . CASSHENRQFF
TRBJ1-2 TRBV27 . CASSFENSPYGYTF
TRBJ1-5 TRBV6-4 . CASSGGRAHSNQPQHF
TRBJ2-5 TRBV12-3/TRBV12-4 TRBD2 CASSPPSGQETQYF
TRBJ2-7 TRBV27 TRBD2 CASSVRLAGSYEQYF
TRBJ1-1 TRBV4-3 . CASSPRLVNTEAFF
TRBJ2-3 TRBV20-1 . CSYRGGQDTQYF
TRBJ2-1 TRBV7-2 TRBD2 CASSSMTSGSRQFF
TRBJ2-3 TRBV11-2 . CASSSVWIDTQYF
TRBJ2-1 TRBV18 TRBD2 CASSTGLAGVGNEQFF
TRBJ1-2 TRBV20-1 . CSARTVSNYGYTF